One and the same sample provided the 9 T cell receptor beta chains below, sequenced in a study of shared clonotypes between healthy human individuals. TCRdb's table, derived via immunoSEQ multiplex PCR, lists solely in-frame clones and lacks some. The sample carries 2 million to 2.5 million clones, more than 90% recorded once. Sequenced material: naive CD4+ T cells sorted from blood. Sample subset: CD45RA+ positively selected. Every receptor here comes from a man younger than 35 in good health.

This clone was counted between two and nine times. This chain uses TRBV30 with TRBJ1-1; 7 bases line up with TRBD1. The CDR3 runs 13 residues. Unmatched junction bases numbered 4, after V lost 1 base and J lost 5 bases. Germline V gives CDR1 GTSNPN, CDR2 SVGIG (reference sequence). CDR3 coding DNA: TGTGCCTGGAGTGGGGAGACAGGGACTGAAGCTTTCTTT. Translating gives CAWSGETGTEAFF.

The chain uses TRBV10-3 and TRBJ2-3, with 8 nucleotides matching TRBD2. Germline values: CDR1 ENHRY, CDR2 SYGVKD. V lost 0 bases, J lost 4 bases, and 3 bases stayed unmatched. The CDR3 is 15 residues long. CDR3 in DNA: TGTGCCATCAGTGAGTCGAAGACTAGCGCAGATACGCAGTATTTT. This codes for CAISESKTSADTQYF.

The chain carries TRBV6-7 and TRBJ2-5, with D unclear. TRBV6-7 is recorded as an ORF, its role being uncertain. CDR3 size: 16 residues. V lost 0 bases and J 2 bases, leaving 13 bases between the germline ends. The CDR3 here is CASSYSNSAVQETQYF. In DNA form, the CDR3 reads TGTGCCAGCAGTTACTCGAATTCGGCGGTGCAAGAGACCCAGTACTTC.

This chain joins TRBV18 and TRBJ2-7, with 8 bases matching TRBD1. The germline V gene has CDR1 KGHSH and CDR2 LQKENI. CDR3 length equals 15 residues. The V segment lost 4 bases and the J segment 7 bases; nucleotides outside the gene matches: 12. The CDR3: CASSLFSSTGGEQYF. The CDR3 DNA follows: TGTGCCAGCTCACTATTCTCGTCCACAGGGGGAGAGCAGTACTTC.

The J gene is TRBJ1-1, the V gene TRBV10-3; TRBD1 aligns across 7 bases. This CDR3 is built from 16 residues. With V trimmed by 7 bases and J by 4 bases, 15 bases remained unmatched. Germline CDR1 and CDR2: ENHRY and SYGVKD. The CDR3, as DNA: TGTGCCATCAACCAATTTGGGGAGAAGGGGGCCACTGAAGCTTTCTTT. Encoded protein: CAINQFGEKGATEAFF.

This rearrangement joins TRBV11-2 to TRBJ1-4, with a tentative D call TRBD1 (5 bases). CDR3 length: 16 amino acids. Per the germline V gene, CDR1 is SGHAT and CDR2 is FQNNGV. V lost 4 bases and J lost 8, with 20 bases in between. The CDR3 sequence is CASSSAPGGVDEKLFF. The DNA for the CDR3 is TGTGCCAGCAGCTCTGCTCCCGGGGGGGTAGACGAAAAACTGTTTTTT.

V and J are TRBV30 and TRBJ2-3, with 8 bases aligning to TRBD2. Trimming at V came to 2 bases and at J to 0 bases, leaving 10 bases not matched to a gene. The length of the CDR3 is 17 residues. Germline V gene sequence: CDR1 GTSNPN, CDR2 SVGIG (reference sequence). CDR3 bases: TGTGCCTGGAGTAGCGGGAGTTCCATGTCTAGCACAGATACGCAGTATTTT. As protein: CAWSSGSSMSSTDTQYF.

The V and J genes are TRBV7-2 and TRBJ2-3, with D hard to call. V was pared by 5 bases and J by 10 bases, with 16 bases between. This CDR3 contains 13 residues. Germline CDR1 reads SGHTA; CDR2 reads FQGNSA. CDR3 loop: CASSLNAVSSQYF. In DNA, the CDR3 is TGTGCCAGCAGCCTCAACGCGGTGTCATCGCAGTATTTT.

J is TRBJ2-6 and V is TRBV7-8; D not certain. Between the trimmed V and J ends, which lost 1 base and 4 bases, there was a span of 8 bases. The CDR3 consists of 15 residues. CDR1 is SGHVS, CDR2 FQNEAQ, per germline. The CDR3: CASSLEVFGANVLTF. The CDR3 DNA reads as TGTGCCAGCAGCTTAGAAGTGTTCGGGGCCAACGTCCTGACTTTC.